This T cell receptor (beta chain) was identified during a study of blood T cell repertoires in COVID-19. Study summary: The study drew acute and convalescent COVID-19 samples from the United States, Italy and Spain.

Original handling: Nucleated cell counts were estimated from reference gene primer amplification. Data came from immunoSEQ multiplex PCR; TCRdb stores just in-frame clones and leaves some out. Clonal size and the V and J genes are those of that table, whereas D and trimming came from the DNA. The sample has 93,000 or so clones, more than 85% seen once. CDR1 is MNHNY, CDR2 SVGAGI, per germline (reference sequence). Germline trimming cut 4 bases from V and 7 bases from J; bases unmatched to any gene: 7. The CDR3 is 15 residues long. The clonotype was recovered from a human donor in a cohort sampled during active COVID-19. The V gene is TRBV6-6, the J gene TRBJ2-7; 13 bases align to TRBD2. Sequencing was carried out using peripheral blood. For the CDR3, the DNA is TGTGCCAGCAGTTCCTCAGGACTAGCGGGAGATGAGCAGTACTTC. This sequence encodes CASSSSGLAGDEQYF.